The clone carrying this TCR beta chain was seen many times. The CDR3 has 16 residues. Per germline, CDR1 KGHDR and CDR2 SFDVKD. The V end lost 4 bases, the J end lost 3 bases, and 17 bases lay between the germline ends. This entry belongs to a study of response to subunit inactivated influenza vaccine. TCRdb re-called the RT-PCR reads through MiXCR, storing one row per CDR3 protein. The sample holds 490,000 or so distinct CDR3 sequences, less than 8% seen once. The chain uses TRBV24-1 and TRBJ1-2, with D possibly TRBD1 on 6 matching bases. The sequencing here drew on PBMCs from blood, taken roughly 24 months after vaccination. This receptor was taken from a man between 50 and 75 years old who received an inactivated influenza vaccine. CDR3 nucleotide sequence: TGTGCCACCAGTGACGCATCAGGGGAATTGCACTATGGCTACACCTTC. Protein product: CATSDASGELHYGYTF.